This T cell receptor (beta chain) was profiled in a study of T cells in localized non-small cell lung cancer. Profiling relied on immunoSEQ multiplex PCR, and the TCRdb table lists in-frame clones only, not all of them. The profile covers approximately 20,000 clones, with 85% to 90% appearing a single time and approximately 15% taken by the ten largest. The CDR3 runs to 13 residues. Trimming removed 5 bases from V and 4 bases from J, with 11 bases in between. Germline values: CDR1 MNHEY, CDR2 SMNVEV (reference sequence). The chain carries TRBV27 and TRBJ1-2, with D unresolved. The TCR originated in a woman aged 35 to 70 with stage II squamous cell lung carcinoma. The sequencing used PBMCs, collected before any cancer treatment. CDR3 nucleotide sequence: TGTGCCAGCAGTCCGCTGGGAGCCTATGGCTACACCTTC. Translation gives CASSPLGAYGYTF.